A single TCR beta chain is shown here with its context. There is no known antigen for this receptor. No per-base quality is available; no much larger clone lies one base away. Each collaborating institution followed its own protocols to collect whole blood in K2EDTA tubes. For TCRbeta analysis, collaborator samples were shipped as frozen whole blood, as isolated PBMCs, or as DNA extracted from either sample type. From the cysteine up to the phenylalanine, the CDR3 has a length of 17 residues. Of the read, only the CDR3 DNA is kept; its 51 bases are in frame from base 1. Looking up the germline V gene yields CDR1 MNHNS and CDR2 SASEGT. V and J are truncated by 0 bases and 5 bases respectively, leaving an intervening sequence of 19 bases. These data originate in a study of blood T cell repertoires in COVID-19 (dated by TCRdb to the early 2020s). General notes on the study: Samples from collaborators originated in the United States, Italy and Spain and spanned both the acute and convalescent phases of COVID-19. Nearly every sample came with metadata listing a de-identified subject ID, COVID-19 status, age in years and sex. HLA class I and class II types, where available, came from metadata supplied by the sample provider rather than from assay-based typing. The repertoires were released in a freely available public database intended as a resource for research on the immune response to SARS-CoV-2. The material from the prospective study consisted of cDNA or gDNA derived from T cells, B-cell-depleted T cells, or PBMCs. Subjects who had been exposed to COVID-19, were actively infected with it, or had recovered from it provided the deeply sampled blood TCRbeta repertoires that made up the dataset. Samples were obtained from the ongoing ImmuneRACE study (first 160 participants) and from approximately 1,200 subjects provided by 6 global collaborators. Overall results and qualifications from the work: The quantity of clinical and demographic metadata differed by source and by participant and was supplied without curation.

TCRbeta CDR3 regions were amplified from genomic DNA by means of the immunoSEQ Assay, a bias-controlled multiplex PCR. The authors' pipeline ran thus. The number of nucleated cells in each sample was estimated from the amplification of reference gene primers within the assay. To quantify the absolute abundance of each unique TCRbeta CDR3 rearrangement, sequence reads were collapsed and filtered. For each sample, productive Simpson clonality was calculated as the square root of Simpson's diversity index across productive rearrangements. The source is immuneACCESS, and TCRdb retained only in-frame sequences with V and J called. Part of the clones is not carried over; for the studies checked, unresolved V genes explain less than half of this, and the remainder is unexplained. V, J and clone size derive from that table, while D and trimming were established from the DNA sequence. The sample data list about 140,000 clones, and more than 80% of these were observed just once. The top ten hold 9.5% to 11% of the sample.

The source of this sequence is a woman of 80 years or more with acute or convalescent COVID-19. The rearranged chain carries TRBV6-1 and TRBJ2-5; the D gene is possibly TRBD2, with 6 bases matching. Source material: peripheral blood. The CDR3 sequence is CASSEAYYGAGWETQYF. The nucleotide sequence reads TGTGCCAGCAGTGAAGCGTACTATGGGGCGGGGTGGGAGACCCAGTACTTC.